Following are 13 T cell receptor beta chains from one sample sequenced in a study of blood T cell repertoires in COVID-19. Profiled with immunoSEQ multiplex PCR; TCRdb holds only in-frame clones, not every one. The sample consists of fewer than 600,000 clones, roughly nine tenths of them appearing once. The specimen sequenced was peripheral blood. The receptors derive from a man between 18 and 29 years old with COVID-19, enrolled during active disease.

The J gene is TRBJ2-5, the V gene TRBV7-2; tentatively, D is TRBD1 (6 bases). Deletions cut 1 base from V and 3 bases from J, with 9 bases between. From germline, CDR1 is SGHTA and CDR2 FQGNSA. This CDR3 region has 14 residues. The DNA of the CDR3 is TGTGCCAGCAGCTTAGGGGCAGGGGAAGAGACCCAGTACTTC. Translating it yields CASSLGAGEETQYF.

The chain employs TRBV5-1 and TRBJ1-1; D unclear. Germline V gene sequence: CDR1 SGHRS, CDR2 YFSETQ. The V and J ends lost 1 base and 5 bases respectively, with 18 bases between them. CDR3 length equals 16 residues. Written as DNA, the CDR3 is TGCGCCAGCAGCTTGAACGGGGAGGGATTGGGGACTGAAGCTTTCTTT. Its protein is CASSLNGEGLGTEAFF.

CDR3 in amino acids: CASSDSSNSPLHF. The CDR3 DNA sequence: TGTGCCAGCAGTGACAGCTCCAATTCACCCCTCCACTTT. The genes are TRBV6-4 and TRBJ1-6, with D hard to call. The CDR3 contains 13 residues. Germline V gene data show CDR1 as MRHNA and CDR2 as SNTAGT. V gave up 2 bases and J gave up 7 bases, with 6 bases separating them.

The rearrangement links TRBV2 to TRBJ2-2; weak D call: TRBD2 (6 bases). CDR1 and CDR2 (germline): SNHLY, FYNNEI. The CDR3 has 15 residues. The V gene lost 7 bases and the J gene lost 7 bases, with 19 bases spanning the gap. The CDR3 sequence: CASTPVLTEGGELFF. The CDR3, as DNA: TGTGCCAGCACCCCCGTCTTGACGGAGGGCGGGGAGCTGTTTTTT.

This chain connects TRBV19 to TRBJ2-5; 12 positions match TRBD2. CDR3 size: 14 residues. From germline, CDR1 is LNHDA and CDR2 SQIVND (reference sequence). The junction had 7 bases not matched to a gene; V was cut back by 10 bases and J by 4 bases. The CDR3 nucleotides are TGTGCCACCAGGACTAGCGGGACCCCAGAGACCCAGTACTTC. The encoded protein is CATRTSGTPETQYF.

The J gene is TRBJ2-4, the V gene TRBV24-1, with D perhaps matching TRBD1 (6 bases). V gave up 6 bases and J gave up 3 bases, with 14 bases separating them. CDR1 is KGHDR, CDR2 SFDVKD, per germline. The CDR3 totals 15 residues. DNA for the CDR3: TGTGCCACCAGTTCTTCTGAGGGGGACAAAAACATTCAGTACTTC. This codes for CATSSSEGDKNIQYF.

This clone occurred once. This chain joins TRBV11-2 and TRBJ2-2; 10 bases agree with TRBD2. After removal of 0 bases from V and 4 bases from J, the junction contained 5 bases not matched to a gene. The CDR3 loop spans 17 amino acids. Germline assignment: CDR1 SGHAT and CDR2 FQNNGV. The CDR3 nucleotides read TGTGCCAGCAGCTTAGATCCTAGCGGGGGATCCACCGGGGAGCTGTTTTTT. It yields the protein CASSLDPSGGSTGELFF.

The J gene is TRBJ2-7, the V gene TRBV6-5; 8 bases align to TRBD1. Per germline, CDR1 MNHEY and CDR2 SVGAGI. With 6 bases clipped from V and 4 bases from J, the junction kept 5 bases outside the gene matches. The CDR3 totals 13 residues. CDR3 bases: TGTGCCAGCAGCTTGGACAGGGTGTACGAGCAGTACTTC. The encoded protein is CASSLDRVYEQYF.

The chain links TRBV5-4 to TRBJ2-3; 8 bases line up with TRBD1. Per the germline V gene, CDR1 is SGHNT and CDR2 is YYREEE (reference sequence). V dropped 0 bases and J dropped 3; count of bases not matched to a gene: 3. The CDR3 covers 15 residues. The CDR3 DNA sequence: TGTGCCAGCAGCTTGGCAGGACAGGGAACAGATACGCAGTATTTT. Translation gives CASSLAGQGTDTQYF.

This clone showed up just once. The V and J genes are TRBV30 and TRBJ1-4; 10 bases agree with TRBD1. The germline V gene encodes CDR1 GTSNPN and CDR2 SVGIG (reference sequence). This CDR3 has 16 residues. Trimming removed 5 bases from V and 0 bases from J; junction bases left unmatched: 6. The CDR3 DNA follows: TGTGCCTGGGTGGGACAGGGGCATGCAACTAATGAAAAACTGTTTTTT. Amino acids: CAWVGQGHATNEKLFF. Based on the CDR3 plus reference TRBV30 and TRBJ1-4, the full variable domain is SQTIHQWPATLVQPVGSPLSLECTVEGTSNPNLYWYRQAAGRGLQLLFYSVGIGQISSEVPQNLSASRPQDRQFILSSKKLLLSDSGFYLCAWVGQGHATNEKLFFGSGTQLSVL.

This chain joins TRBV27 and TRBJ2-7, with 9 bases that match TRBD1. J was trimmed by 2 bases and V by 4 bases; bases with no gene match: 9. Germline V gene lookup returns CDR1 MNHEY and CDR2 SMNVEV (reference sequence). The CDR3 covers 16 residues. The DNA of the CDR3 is TGTGCCAGCAGTTCACACTCGACAGGGGGAGCCTACGAGCAGTACTTC. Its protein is CASSSHSTGGAYEQYF.

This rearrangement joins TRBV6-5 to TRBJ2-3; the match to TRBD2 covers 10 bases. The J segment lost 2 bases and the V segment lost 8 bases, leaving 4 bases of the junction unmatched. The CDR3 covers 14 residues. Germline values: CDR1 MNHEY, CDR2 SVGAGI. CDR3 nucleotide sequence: TGTGCCAGCCGCACTAGCGGGGCCACAGATACGCAGTATTTT. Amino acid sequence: CASRTSGATDTQYF.

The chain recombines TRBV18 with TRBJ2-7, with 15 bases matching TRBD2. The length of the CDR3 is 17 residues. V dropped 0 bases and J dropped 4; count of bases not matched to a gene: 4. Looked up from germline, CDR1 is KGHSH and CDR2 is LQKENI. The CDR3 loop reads CASSPPGLAGGRYEQYF. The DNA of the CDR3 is TGTGCCAGCTCACCACCGGGACTAGCGGGGGGCCGTTACGAGCAGTACTTC. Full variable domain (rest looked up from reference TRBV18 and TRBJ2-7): NAGVMQNPRHLVRRRGQEARLRCSPMKGHSHVYWYRQLPEEGLKFMVYLQKENIIDESGMPKERFSAEFPKEGPSILRIQQVVRGDSAAYFCASSPPGLAGGRYEQYFGPGTRLTVT.